The 17 T cell receptor beta chains given below trace back to one sample, sequenced in a study of cytomegalovirus exposure and HLA in healthy donors. With 60 Vbeta and 13 Jbeta primers, the PCR was carried out. Only in-frame clones appear in the TCRdb table, and some are missing; sequencing was by immunoSEQ multiplex PCR. The sample shows approximately 150,000 clones, around 85% of them seen only once. Sequencing used PBMCs. The receptors derive from a woman in her twenties or thirties in good health and CMV-seronegative.

J is TRBJ2-5 and V is TRBV7-9, with a possible D match to TRBD1 (5 bases). CDR1 is SEHNR, CDR2 FQNEAQ, per germline (reference sequence). CDR3 length equals 17 residues. V lost 1 base to trimming and J lost 3 bases, with 18 bases between them. The CDR3 here is CASSLGPRGTGEETQYF. For the CDR3, the DNA is TGTGCCAGCAGCTTAGGGCCTAGGGGTACTGGGGAAGAGACCCAGTACTTC. The full variable domain, its missing parts supplied by reference TRBV7-9 and TRBJ2-5, is DTGVSQNPRHKITKRGQNVTFRCDPISEHNRLYWYRQTLGQGPEFLTYFQNEAQLEKSRLLSDRFSAERPKGSFSTLEIQRTEQGDSAMYLCASSLGPRGTGEETQYFGPGTRLLVL.

This clone was found a few times. The genes are TRBV5-4 and TRBJ2-4; 7 bases align to TRBD2. The V gene's germline CDR1 is SGHNT and CDR2 YYREEE (reference sequence). The CDR3 length is 15 residues. The junction had 11 bases not matched to a gene; V was cut back by 3 bases and J by 8 bases. The CDR3 spells CASSSFPAGRDIQYF. DNA for the CDR3: TGTGCCAGCAGCTCTTTTCCAGCGGGAAGGGACATTCAGTACTTC. Together with reference TRBV5-4 and TRBJ2-4, the CDR3 gives the full variable domain: ETGVTQSPTHLIKTRGQQVTLRCSSQSGHNTVSWYQQALGQGPQFIFQYYREEENGRGNFPPRFSGLQFPNYSSELNVNALELDDSALYLCASSSFPAGRDIQYFGAGTRLSVL.

V gene TRBV18 combines with J gene TRBJ1-5, with D maybe TRBD1 (5 bases). Germline lookup yields CDR1 KGHSH and CDR2 LQKENI. V was clipped by 0 bases and J by 0 bases, with 15 bases between them. The CDR3 sequence is 18 residues long. The CDR3 region has the DNA TGTGCCAGCTCACCACCTCCGGAGGGGCCGAATAGCAATCAGCCCCAGCATTTT. Protein product: CASSPPPEGPNSNQPQHF.

This chain joins TRBV11-2 and TRBJ2-3; TRBD1 agrees at 7 bases. The J segment lost 6 bases and the V segment lost 0 bases, leaving 6 bases of the junction unmatched. Germline assignment: CDR1 SGHAT and CDR2 FQNNGV. The CDR3 consists of 15 residues. The chain's CDR3 is CASSLDRGGLDTQYF. The DNA of the CDR3 is TGTGCCAGCAGCTTAGATCGAGGGGGCCTTGATACGCAGTATTTT.

This clone was recorded once. The chain joins TRBV7-8 to TRBJ1-1; 7 nucleotides line up with TRBD1. The CDR3 runs 16 residues. Trimming at V came to 2 bases and at J to 8 bases, leaving 14 bases not matched to a gene. Germline V lookup: CDR1 SGHVS, CDR2 FQNEAQ. As DNA, the CDR3 is TGTGCCAGCAGCTTAACGGTGCCCGACAGGGCGTCGGAAGCTTTCTTT. Translation: CASSLTVPDRASEAFF. Variable domain in full (rest from reference TRBV7-8 and TRBJ1-1): GAGVSQSPRYKVAKRGQDVALRCDPISGHVSLFWYQQALGQGPEFLTYFQNEAQLDKSGLPSDRFFAERPEGSVSTLKIQRTQQEDSAVYLCASSLTVPDRASEAFFGQGTRLTVV.

This clone has just one count. The chain employs TRBV7-2 and TRBJ2-7; D gene ambiguous. Germline V CDR1 and CDR2: SGHTA, FQGNSA. CDR3 length equals 13 residues. V dropped 4 bases and J dropped 3 bases, with 10 bases sitting between them. CDR3: CASSSTVNYEQYF. The DNA for the CDR3 is TGTGCCAGCAGCTCAACAGTCAACTACGAGCAGTACTTC.

The CDR3 coding sequence is TGTGCCAGCAGCAAACCCGAGGCGTCCGGTGCAACTAATGAAAAACTGTTTTTT. Amino acids: CASSKPEASGATNEKLFF. This chain connects TRBV5-5 to TRBJ1-4; no clear D gene. The germline V and J ends were trimmed by 4 bases and 0 bases, with 19 bases remaining between them. In germline, CDR1 is SGHKS, CDR2 YYEKEE (reference sequence). The CDR3 contains 18 residues.

The chain joins TRBV10-3 to TRBJ2-3; the D is unclear. V lost 3 bases, J lost 0 bases, and 7 bases lay in between. Germline V gene sequence: CDR1 ENHRY, CDR2 SYGVKD. The CDR3 extends over 14 amino acids. The CDR3 region has the DNA TGTGCCATCAGTGATACCAGAAGCACAGATACGCAGTATTTT. Its protein product is CAISDTRSTDTQYF.

The rearrangement uses TRBV11-2 and TRBJ1-5; D unclear. CDR1 and CDR2 (germline): SGHAT, FQNNGV. This CDR3 region has 13 residues. V lost 5 bases and J 6 bases, leaving 11 bases between the germline ends. CDR3 in DNA: TGTGCCAGCAGCCCGGGAGATCTTCAGCCCCAGCATTTT. It translates to CASSPGDLQPQHF.

CDR3 sequence: CASSQVTAGQETQYF. The CDR3, as DNA: TGTGCCAGCAGCCAAGTCACAGCTGGACAAGAGACCCAGTACTTC. The gene calls are TRBV4-2 and TRBJ2-5; D not certain. The germline V gene encodes CDR1 LGHNA and CDR2 YNFKEQ. The CDR3 extends over 15 amino acids. V was pared by 1 base and J by 2 bases, with 11 bases between.

J is TRBJ2-4 and V is TRBV7-8, with TRBD2 matching over 7 bases. Germline V lookup: CDR1 SGHVS, CDR2 FQNEAQ. This CDR3 comprises 17 residues. V shed 5 bases, J shed 3 bases, and the junction held 13 bases outside the gene matches. The CDR3 sequence is CASSPSGQLRFKNIQYF. In nucleotides, the CDR3 is TGTGCCAGCAGCCCTAGCGGCCAGTTGAGGTTCAAAAACATTCAGTACTTC. Using reference TRBV7-8 and TRBJ2-4 for the parts outside the CDR3, the full variable domain is GAGVSQSPRYKVAKRGQDVALRCDPISGHVSLFWYQQALGQGPEFLTYFQNEAQLDKSGLPSDRFFAERPEGSVSTLKIQRTQQEDSAVYLCASSPSGQLRFKNIQYFGAGTRLSVL.

As for this clone: The same CDR3 can be traced to other DNA sequences in this sample. V gene TRBV5-1 combines with J gene TRBJ2-7; D is uncertain. This CDR3 contains 14 residues. In germline, CDR1 is SGHRS, CDR2 YFSETQ. V was clipped by 1 base and J by 2 bases, with 10 bases between them. CDR3 sequence reads: CASSLSGGTYEQYF. The CDR3 nucleotides are TGCGCCAGCAGCTTGTCCGGCGGTACCTACGAGCAGTACTTC.

The CDR3 DNA sequence: TGTGCCACGGGGAGGGGGGGCGGGGAAGATACGCAGTATTTT. This gives the protein CATGRGGGEDTQYF. J is TRBJ2-3 and V is TRBV10-3, with a tentative D call TRBD2 (7 bases). Trimming pared 10 bases from V and 5 bases from J, leaving 19 bases between. The CDR3 loop spans 14 amino acids. Per the germline V gene, CDR1 is ENHRY and CDR2 is SYGVKD.

This clone has only one observation. The chain has TRBV6-5 and TRBJ1-6, with 7 bases lining up with TRBD1. Germline CDR1 and CDR2: MNHEY and SVGAGI. Germline trimming cut 6 bases from V and 10 bases from J; bases unmatched to any gene: 9. The CDR3 contains 14 residues. The CDR3 sequence is CASRRRDRDSPLHF. The DNA of the CDR3 is TGTGCCAGCAGGCGGAGAGACAGGGACTCACCCCTCCACTTT.

This clone came up a few times. This chain uses TRBV20-1 with TRBJ2-7; TRBD1 is a possible D gene (6 bases). From germline, CDR1 is DFQATT and CDR2 SNEGSKA (reference sequence). The CDR3 length is 11 residues. Trimming took 4 bases from V and 3 from J, leaving 7 bases between them. This chain's CDR3 is CSAKDSYEQYF. CDR3 coding DNA: TGCAGTGCTAAGGACAGCTACGAGCAGTACTTC.

The chain recombines TRBV11-1 with TRBJ2-7, with TRBD1 identical over 10 bases. Germline V gene lookup returns CDR1 SGHAT and CDR2 FQDESV (reference sequence). V was clipped by 0 bases and J by 11 bases; unmatched bases: 7. The CDR3 runs to 14 residues. CDR3 residues: CASSLAPGQGKEYF. For the CDR3, the DNA is TGTGCCAGCAGCTTAGCGCCGGGACAGGGGAAGGAGTACTTC.

The gene calls are TRBV19 and TRBJ1-1, with D possibly matching TRBD1 (5 bases). Germline-derived CDR1 and CDR2 are LNHDA and SQIVND (reference sequence). This CDR3 is 15 amino acids long. V was cut by 3 bases and J by 4 bases, with 15 bases left in between. The CDR3 loop is CASSIMGQGSTEAFF. The CDR3 nucleotides read TGTGCCAGTAGTATTATGGGGCAGGGATCCACTGAAGCTTTCTTT.